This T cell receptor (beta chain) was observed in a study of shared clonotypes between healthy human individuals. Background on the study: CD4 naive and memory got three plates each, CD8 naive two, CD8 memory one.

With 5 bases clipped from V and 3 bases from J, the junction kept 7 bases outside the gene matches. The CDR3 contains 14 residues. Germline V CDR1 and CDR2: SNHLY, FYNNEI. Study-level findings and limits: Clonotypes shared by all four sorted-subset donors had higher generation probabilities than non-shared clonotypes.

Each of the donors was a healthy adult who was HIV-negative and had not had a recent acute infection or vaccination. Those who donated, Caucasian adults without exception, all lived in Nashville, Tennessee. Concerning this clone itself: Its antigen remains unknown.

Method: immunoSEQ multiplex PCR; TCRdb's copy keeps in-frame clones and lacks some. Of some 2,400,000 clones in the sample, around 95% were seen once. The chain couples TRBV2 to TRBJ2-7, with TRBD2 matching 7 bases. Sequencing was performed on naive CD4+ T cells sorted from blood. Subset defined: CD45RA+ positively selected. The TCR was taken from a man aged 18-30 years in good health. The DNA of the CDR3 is TGTGCCAGCAGTCGGGACTACACTTTCTACGAGCAGTACTTC. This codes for CASSRDYTFYEQYF.